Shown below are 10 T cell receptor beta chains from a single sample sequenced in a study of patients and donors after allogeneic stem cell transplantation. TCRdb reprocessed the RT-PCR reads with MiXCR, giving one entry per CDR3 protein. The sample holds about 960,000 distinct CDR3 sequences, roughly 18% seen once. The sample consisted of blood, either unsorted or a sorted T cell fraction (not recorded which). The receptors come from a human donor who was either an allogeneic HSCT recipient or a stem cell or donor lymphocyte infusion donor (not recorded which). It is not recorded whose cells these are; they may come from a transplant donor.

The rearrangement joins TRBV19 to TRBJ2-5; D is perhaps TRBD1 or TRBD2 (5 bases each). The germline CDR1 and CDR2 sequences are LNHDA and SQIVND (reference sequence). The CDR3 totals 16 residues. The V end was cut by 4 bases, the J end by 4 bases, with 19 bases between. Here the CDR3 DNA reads TGTGCCAGTAGTACCCGGGACCCCATCCGTTTAGAGACCCAGTACTTC. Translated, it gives CASSTRDPIRLETQYF.

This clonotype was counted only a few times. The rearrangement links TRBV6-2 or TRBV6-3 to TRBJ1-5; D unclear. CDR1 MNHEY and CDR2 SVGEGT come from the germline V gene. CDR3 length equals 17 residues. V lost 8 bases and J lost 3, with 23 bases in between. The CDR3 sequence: CASSNPNGSGYNQPQHF. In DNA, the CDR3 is TGTGCCAGCTCCAACCCAAACGGTTCAGGCTACAATCAGCCCCAGCATTTT.

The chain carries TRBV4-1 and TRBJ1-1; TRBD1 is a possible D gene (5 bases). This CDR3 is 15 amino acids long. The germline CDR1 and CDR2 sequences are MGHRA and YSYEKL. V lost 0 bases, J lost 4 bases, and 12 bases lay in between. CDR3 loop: CASSQEGTSGTEAFF. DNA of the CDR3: TGCGCCAGCAGCCAAGAAGGGACTTCGGGCACTGAAGCTTTCTTT.

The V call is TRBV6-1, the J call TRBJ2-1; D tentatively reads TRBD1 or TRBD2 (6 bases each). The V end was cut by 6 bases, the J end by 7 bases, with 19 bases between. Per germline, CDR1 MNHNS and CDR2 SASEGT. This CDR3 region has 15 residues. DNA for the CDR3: TGTGCCAGCAGACCCCCTAGCGATAGGGGGAATGAGCAGTTCTTC. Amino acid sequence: CASRPPSDRGNEQFF.

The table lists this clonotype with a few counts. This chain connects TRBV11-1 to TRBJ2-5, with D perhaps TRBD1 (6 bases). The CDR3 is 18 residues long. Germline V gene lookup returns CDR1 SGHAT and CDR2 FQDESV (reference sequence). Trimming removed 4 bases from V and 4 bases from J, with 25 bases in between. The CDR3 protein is CASSSTKRTGTPGETQYF. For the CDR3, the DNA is TGTGCCAGCAGCTCGACAAAAAGAACAGGGACGCCCGGAGAGACCCAGTACTTC.

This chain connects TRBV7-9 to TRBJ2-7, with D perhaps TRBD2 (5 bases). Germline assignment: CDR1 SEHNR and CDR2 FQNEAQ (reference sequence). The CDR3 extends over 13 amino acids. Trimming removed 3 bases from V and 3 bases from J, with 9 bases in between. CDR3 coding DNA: TGTGCCAGCAGCTTTCTAGCCTACTACGAGCAGTACTTC. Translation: CASSFLAYYEQYF. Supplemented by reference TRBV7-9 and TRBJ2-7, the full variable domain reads DTGVSQNPRHKITKRGQNVTFRCDPISEHNRLYWYRQTLGQGPEFLTYFQNEAQLEKSRLLSDRFSAERPKGSFSTLEIQRTEQGDSAMYLCASSFLAYYEQYFGPGTRLTVT.

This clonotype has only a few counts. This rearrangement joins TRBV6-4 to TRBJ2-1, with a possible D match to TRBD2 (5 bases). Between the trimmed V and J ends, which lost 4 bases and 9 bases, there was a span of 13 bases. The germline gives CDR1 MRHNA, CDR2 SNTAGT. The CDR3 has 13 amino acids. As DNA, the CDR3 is TGTGCCAGCAGTGCCGAGGACTTTTCTGAGCAGTTCTTC. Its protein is CASSAEDFSEQFF.

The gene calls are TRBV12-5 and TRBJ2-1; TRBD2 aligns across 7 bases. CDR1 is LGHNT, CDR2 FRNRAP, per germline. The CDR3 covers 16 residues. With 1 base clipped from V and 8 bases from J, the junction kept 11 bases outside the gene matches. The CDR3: CASGLGLAGASDEQFF. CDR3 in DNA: TGTGCTAGTGGTTTGGGGCTGGCGGGAGCATCTGATGAGCAGTTCTTC. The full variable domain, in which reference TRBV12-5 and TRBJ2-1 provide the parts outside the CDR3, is DARVTQTPRHKVTEMGQEVTMRCQPILGHNTVFWYRQTMMQGLELLAYFRNRAPLDDSGMPKDRFSAEMPDATLATLKIQPSEPRDSAVYFCASGLGLAGASDEQFFGPGTRLTVL.

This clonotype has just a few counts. The CDR3 loop reads CASRGDSPSYNSPLHF. DNA for the CDR3: TGTGCCAGCAGAGGGGACAGCCCGAGCTATAATTCACCCCTCCACTTT. The J gene is TRBJ1-6, the V gene TRBV6-1, with TRBD1 matching over 7 bases. Per germline, CDR1 MNHNS and CDR2 SASEGT. Germline trimming cut 6 bases from V and 3 bases from J; bases unmatched to any gene: 8. CDR3 length: 16 residues.

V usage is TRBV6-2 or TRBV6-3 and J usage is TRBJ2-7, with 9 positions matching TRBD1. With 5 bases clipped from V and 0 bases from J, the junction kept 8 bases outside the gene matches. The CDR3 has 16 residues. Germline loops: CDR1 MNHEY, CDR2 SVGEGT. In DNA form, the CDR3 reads TGTGCCAGCAGTCCCTTCGGACAGGGGAGCTCCTACGAGCAGTACTTC. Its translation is CASSPFGQGSSYEQYF.